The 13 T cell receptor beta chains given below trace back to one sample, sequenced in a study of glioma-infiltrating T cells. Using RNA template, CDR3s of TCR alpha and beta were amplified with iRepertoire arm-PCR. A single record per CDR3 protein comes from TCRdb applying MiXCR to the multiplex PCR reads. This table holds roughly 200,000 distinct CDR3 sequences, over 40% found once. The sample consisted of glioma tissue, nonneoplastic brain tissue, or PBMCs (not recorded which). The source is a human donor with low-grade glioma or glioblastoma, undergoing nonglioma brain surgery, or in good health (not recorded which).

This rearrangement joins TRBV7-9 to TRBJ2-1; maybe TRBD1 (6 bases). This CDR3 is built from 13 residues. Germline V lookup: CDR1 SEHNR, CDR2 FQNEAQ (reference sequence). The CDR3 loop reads CDGRGPGDGEQFF. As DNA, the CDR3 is TGTGACGGTAGAGGACCAGGGGACGGTGAGCAGTTCTTC.

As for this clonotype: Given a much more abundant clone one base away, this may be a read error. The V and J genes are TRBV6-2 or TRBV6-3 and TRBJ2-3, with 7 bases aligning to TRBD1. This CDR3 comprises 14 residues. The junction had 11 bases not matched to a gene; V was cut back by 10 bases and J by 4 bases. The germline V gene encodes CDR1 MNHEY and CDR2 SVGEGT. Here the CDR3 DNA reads TGTGCCATCACTGAGACAGGGAGCTCAGATACGCAGTATTTT. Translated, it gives CAITETGSSDTQYF.

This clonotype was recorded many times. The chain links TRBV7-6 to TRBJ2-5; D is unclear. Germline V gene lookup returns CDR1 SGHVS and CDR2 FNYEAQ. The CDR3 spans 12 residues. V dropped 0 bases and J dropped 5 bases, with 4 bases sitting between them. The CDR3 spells CASSLAGETQYF. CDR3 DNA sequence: TGTGCCAGCAGCTTAGCAGGGGAGACCCAGTACTTC.

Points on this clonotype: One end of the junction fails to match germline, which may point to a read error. The CDR3 sequence is CASSLETGLAHEQYF. CDR3 in DNA: TGCGCCAGCAGTTTGGAGACGGGGCTAGCCCACGAGCAGTACTTC. The chain couples TRBV28 to TRBJ2-7, with D tentatively TRBD1 or TRBD2 (5 bases each). Germline values: CDR1 MDHEN, CDR2 SYDVKM. The CDR3 is made up of 15 amino acids.

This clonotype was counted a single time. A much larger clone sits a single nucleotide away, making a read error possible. The CDR3 DNA reads as TGTGCCAGCAGCTTACGACAGGGAGGCACCGGGGAGCTGCTTTTT. Translated: CASSLRQGGTGELLF. This chain uses TRBV7-6 with TRBJ2-2; tentative D call: TRBD1 (7 bases). The CDR3 runs to 15 residues. Germline V gene data show CDR1 as SGHVS and CDR2 as FNYEAQ.

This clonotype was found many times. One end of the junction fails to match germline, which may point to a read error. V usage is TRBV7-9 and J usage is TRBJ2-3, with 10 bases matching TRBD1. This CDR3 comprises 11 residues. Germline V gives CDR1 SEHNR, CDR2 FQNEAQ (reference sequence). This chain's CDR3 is CASSFGTGDTF. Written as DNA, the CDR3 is TGTGCCAGCAGCTTTGGGACAGGGGATACCTTT.

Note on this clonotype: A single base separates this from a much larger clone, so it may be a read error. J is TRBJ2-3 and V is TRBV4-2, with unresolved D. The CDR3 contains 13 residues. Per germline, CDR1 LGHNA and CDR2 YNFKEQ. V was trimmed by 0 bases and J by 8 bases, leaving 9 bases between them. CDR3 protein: CASSQDRVGTQYF. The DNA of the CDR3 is TGTGCCAGCAGCCAAGATCGGGTAGGTACGCAGTATTTT.

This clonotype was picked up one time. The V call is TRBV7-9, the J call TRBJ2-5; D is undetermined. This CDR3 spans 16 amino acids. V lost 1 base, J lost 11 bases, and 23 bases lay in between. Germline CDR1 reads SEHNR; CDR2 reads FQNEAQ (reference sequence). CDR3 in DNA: TGTGCCAGCAGCTTAGGTAGCTGGAGCTCCTACAATGAGCAGTACTTC. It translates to CASSLGSWSSYNEQYF. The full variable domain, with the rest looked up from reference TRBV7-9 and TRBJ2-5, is DTGVSQNPRHKITKRGQNVTFRCDPISEHNRLYWYRQTLGQGPEFLTYFQNEAQLEKSRLLSDRFSAERPKGSFSTLEIQRTEQGDSAMYLCASSLGSWSSYNEQYFGPGTRLLVL.

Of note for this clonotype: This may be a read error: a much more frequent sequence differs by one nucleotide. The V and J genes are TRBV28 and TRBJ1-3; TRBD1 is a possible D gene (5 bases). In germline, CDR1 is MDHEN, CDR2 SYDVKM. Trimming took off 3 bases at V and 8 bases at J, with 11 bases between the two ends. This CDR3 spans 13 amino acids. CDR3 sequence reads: CASSFAGWDTIYF. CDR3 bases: TGTGCCAGCAGTTTCGCAGGGTGGGACACCATATATTTT. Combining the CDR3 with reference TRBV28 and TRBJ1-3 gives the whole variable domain DVKVTQSSRYLVKRTGEKVFLECVQDMDHENMFWYRQDPGLGLRLIYFSYDVKMKEKGDIPEGYSVSREKKERFSLILESASTNQTSMYLCASSFAGWDTIYFGEGSWLTVV.

CDR3 amino acids: CASSPYAETQYF. CDR3 sequence (DNA): TGTGCCAGCAGTCCCTACGCAGAGACCCAGTACTTC. The genes are TRBV12-3 or TRBV12-4 and TRBJ2-5; D is undetermined. V was pared by 5 bases and J by 4 bases, with 8 bases between. The CDR3 contains 12 residues.

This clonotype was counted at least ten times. CDR3 coding DNA: TGTGCCAGCAGTTACCGACAGGGGACGGGAAACACCATATATTTT. Amino acid sequence: CASSYRQGTGNTIYF. The genes are TRBV6-2 or TRBV6-3 and TRBJ1-3; 8 bases fit TRBD1. V lost 2 bases and J lost 4; bases outside the gene matches: 4. Looked up from germline, CDR1 is MNHEY and CDR2 is SVGEGT. This CDR3 spans 15 amino acids.

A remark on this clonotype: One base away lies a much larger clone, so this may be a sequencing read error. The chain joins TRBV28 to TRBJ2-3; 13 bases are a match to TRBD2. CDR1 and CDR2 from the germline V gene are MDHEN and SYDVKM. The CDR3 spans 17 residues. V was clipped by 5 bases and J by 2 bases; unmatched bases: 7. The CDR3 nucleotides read TGTGCCAGCAGTGCCCTGACTAGCGGGAGGAACACAGATACGCAGTATTTT. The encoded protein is CASSALTSGRNTDTQYF.

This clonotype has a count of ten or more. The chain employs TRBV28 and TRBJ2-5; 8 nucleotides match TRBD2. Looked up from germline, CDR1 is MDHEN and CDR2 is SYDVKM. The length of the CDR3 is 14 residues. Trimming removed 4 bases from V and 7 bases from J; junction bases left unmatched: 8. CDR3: CASSSLGTSLTQYF. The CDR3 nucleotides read TGTGCCAGCAGTTCCTTGGGGACTAGTTTGACCCAGTACTTC.